This TCR beta chain was sequenced during a study of cytomegalovirus exposure and HLA in healthy donors. Healthy individuals who donated bone marrow served as the donors. This CDR3 has 11 residues. V gave up 4 bases and J gave up 10 bases, with 8 bases separating them. Germline V gene sequence: CDR1 SGHVS, CDR2 FNYEAQ. General study points: Prior analysis indicated that the majority of TCR beta V segments exhibited productivity approximately 87% or approximately 30% of the time. Most of the CMV-associated TCR beta chains (in a later analysis) appeared to be HLA-restricted.

Notes on this clone: What it binds is unknown.

PCR involved 60 Vbeta and 13 Jbeta primers. Authors' analysis steps: Counted up in a later analysis, unique TCR beta chains came to about 83 million, with around 10 million shared. Repertoires were generated with immunoSEQ multiplex PCR, while TCRdb's copy carries only in-frame clones and drops some. V, J and clone size are those of that table, while D and trimming were read from the DNA. The sample data list 200,000 to 250,000 clones. The chain joins TRBV7-6 to TRBJ2-1, with D unclear. Sequenced input: PBMCs. This sequence originates from a girl aged 2 to 9 in good health and CMV-seropositive. CDR3 protein: CASSSYSEQFF. CDR3 DNA sequence: TGTGCCAGCAGCTCCTACTCGGAGCAGTTCTTC. The full variable domain, with the rest looked up from reference TRBV7-6 and TRBJ2-1, is GAGVSQSPRYKVTKRGQDVALRCDPISGHVSLYWYRQALGQGPEFLTYFNYEAQQDKSGLPNDRFSAERPEGSISTLTIQRTEQRDSAMYRCASSSYSEQFFGPGTRLTVL.